This T cell receptor beta chain stems from a study of cytomegalovirus exposure and HLA in healthy donors. Whole-study context: A prior study identified 117 million unique TCR beta sequences from about 179 million T cells. Regarding the study as a whole: Several of the most significant clusters were apparently associated with common viral pathogens in a later analysis. Sequencing had likely introduced a cluster of highly shared sequence variants as an artifact.

Details on this clone: Its antigen is undetermined.

PCR employed 60 Vbeta and 13 Jbeta primers. Repertoires were generated with immunoSEQ multiplex PCR, while TCRdb's copy carries only in-frame clones and drops some. The table records 200,000 or so clones, about 74% of them present only once. Sequencing input: PBMCs. This TCR came from a man in his forties in good health and CMV-seronegative.

The CDR3 nucleotides read TGCGCCAGCAGCTTGGCCGTGGATCCCGCGGCAGATACGCAGTATTTT. This gives the protein CASSLAVDPAADTQYF. The rearrangement uses TRBV5-1 and TRBJ2-3; no clear D. From germline, CDR1 is SGHRS and CDR2 YFSETQ. The CDR3 extends over 16 amino acids. The V end lost 0 bases, the J end lost 4 bases, and 15 bases lay between the germline ends.